The 9 T cell receptor beta chains below come from one sample, sequenced in a study of blood T cell repertoires in COVID-19. Method: immunoSEQ multiplex PCR; TCRdb's copy keeps in-frame clones and lacks some. Among fewer than 30,000 clones listed, around 77% were seen once. Sequenced input: peripheral blood. The receptors derive from a woman aged 70-85 years with active or convalescent COVID-19.

V is TRBV28 and J is TRBJ2-2; 13 bases are a match to TRBD2. Germline CDR1 reads MDHEN; CDR2 reads SYDVKM. The CDR3 has 16 residues. After removal of 7 bases from V and 8 bases from J, the junction contained 10 bases not matched to a gene. The CDR3 nucleotides are TGTGCCAGCAACTTAAAGACGGGACTAGCGGGAGGGGAGCTGTTTTTT. Protein sequence: CASNLKTGLAGGELFF. Full variable domain (remainder filled in from reference TRBV28 and TRBJ2-2): DVKVTQSSRYLVKRTGEKVFLECVQDMDHENMFWYRQDPGLGLRLIYFSYDVKMKEKGDIPEGYSVSREKKERFSLILESASTNQTSMYLCASNLKTGLAGGELFFGEGSRLTVL.

This clone was seen a few times. This chain joins TRBV9 and TRBJ2-1; TRBD2 is a possible D gene (6 bases). The CDR3 totals 17 residues. The V end lost 0 bases, the J end lost 3 bases, and 16 bases lay between the germline ends. Germline V gives CDR1 SGDLS, CDR2 YYNGEE. CDR3 nucleotides: TGTGCCAGCAGCGTAGCTACGGGGCTAGCGTACTACAATGAGCAGTTCTTC. Translation gives CASSVATGLAYYNEQFF.

This clone was seen just once. The gene calls are TRBV18 and TRBJ1-5; the D gene is possibly TRBD1 (5 bases). Trimming took off 5 bases at V and 1 base at J, with 12 bases between the two ends. The CDR3 length is 15 residues. Germline V gene lookup returns CDR1 KGHSH and CDR2 LQKENI. The chain's CDR3 is CASSSTVGSNQPQHF. In DNA, the CDR3 is TGTGCCAGCTCATCGACAGTCGGAAGCAATCAGCCCCAGCATTTT.

J is TRBJ1-4 and V is TRBV6-5; tentative D call: TRBD1 (5 bases). Germline V CDR1 and CDR2: MNHEY, SVGAGI. V was shortened by 0 bases and J by 10 bases, with 9 bases between the two germline ends. The CDR3 is 13 residues long. The CDR3 reads CASSYSGVAKLFF. The CDR3 region has the DNA TGTGCCAGCAGTTACTCAGGGGTTGCAAAACTGTTTTTT.

This rearrangement joins TRBV2 to TRBJ1-1; D perhaps matches TRBD1 (6 bases). The length of the CDR3 is 15 residues. Germline loops: CDR1 SNHLY, CDR2 FYNNEI. Trimming removed 2 bases from V and 1 base from J, with 11 bases in between. The CDR3 coding sequence is TGTGCCAGCAGTGAAACGGGGACACAGAACACTGAAGCTTTCTTT. It encodes CASSETGTQNTEAFF.

The V call is TRBV19, the J call TRBJ2-1; D not certain. Germline values: CDR1 LNHDA, CDR2 SQIVND (reference sequence). The V and J ends lost 10 bases and 5 bases respectively, with 9 bases between them. The CDR3 has 11 amino acids. The CDR3 spells CATRLDNEQFF. DNA for the CDR3: TGTGCCACCCGCCTAGACAATGAGCAGTTCTTC. The full variable domain, its missing parts supplied by reference TRBV19 and TRBJ2-1, is DGGITQSPKYLFRKEGQNVTLSCEQNLNHDAMYWYRQDPGQGLRLIYYSQIVNDFQKGDIAEGYSVSREKKESFPLTVTSAQKNPTAFYLCATRLDNEQFFGPGTRLTVL.

The chain's CDR3 is CASSLGGQGYTF. The CDR3 bases are TGTGCCAGCAGTTTAGGCGGTCAGGGCTACACCTTC. The chain couples TRBV12-3 or TRBV12-4 to TRBJ1-2; D is unresolved. The CDR3 is 12 amino acids. V was trimmed by 1 base and J by 8 bases, leaving 8 bases between them.

The J gene is TRBJ2-3, the V gene TRBV27, with a weak D call TRBD1 (6 bases). The CDR3 runs 15 residues. V was pared by 5 bases and J by 5 bases, with 17 bases between. Germline V gives CDR1 MNHEY, CDR2 SMNVEV (reference sequence). For the CDR3, the DNA is TGTGCCAGCAGTCCAAGACAGGAGGCAATAGATACGCAGTATTTT. This translates into CASSPRQEAIDTQYF.

The chain employs TRBV6-6 and TRBJ1-6; 10 bases are a match to TRBD1. J was trimmed by 7 bases and V by 6 bases; bases with no gene match: 3. The CDR3 consists of 14 residues. Germline V CDR1 and CDR2: MNHNY, SVGAGI (reference sequence). CDR3 in DNA: TGTGCCAGCAGCCGGGGACAGGGGAATTCACCCCTCCACTTT. Translated, it gives CASSRGQGNSPLHF.